The 17 T cell receptor beta chains listed next were all sequenced from one sample in a study of early T cells in non-severe SARS-CoV-2 infection (dated by TCRdb to 2020 to 2023). Preparation of the library involved 5' RACE. This sample was sequenced with a NextSeq 500. TCRdb ran its own pipeline on the public reads, namely fastp trimming at Q25 and MiXCR clone calling, and kept in-frame beta chains. For every CDR3 protein sequence, its rows merge into one entry that carries the most common genes and DNA. This sample has around 70,000 distinct CDR3 sequences in its table, and approximately 9.2% of those were observed once. Approximately 3% of the sample comes from the top ten. Source material: whole blood. These receptors were collected from an adult who was a healthcare worker with PCR-confirmed SARS-CoV-2 infection or an uninfected control (not recorded which).

In this sample, this clonotype turned up many times. The V gene is TRBV6-6, the J gene TRBJ2-7; maybe TRBD1 (6 bases). The V gene lost 0 bases and the J gene lost 7 bases, with 13 bases spanning the gap. The CDR3 extends over 14 amino acids. Germline V CDR1 and CDR2: MNHNY, SVGAGI (reference sequence). The CDR3 protein is CASSYSTRGTEQYF. DNA of the CDR3: TGTGCCAGCAGTTACTCGACGAGGGGGACGGAGCAGTACTTC.

This clonotype was picked up many times. The J gene is TRBJ2-2, the V gene TRBV29-1; no firm D call. The CDR3 contains 13 residues. Per germline, CDR1 SQVTM and CDR2 ANQGSEA. V gave up 6 bases and J gave up 4 bases, with 12 bases separating them. The CDR3 nucleotides read TGCAGCGTGAAGCGCTTCACCACCGGGGAGCTGTTTTTT. As protein: CSVKRFTTGELFF.

This clonotype appeared a few times. The chain is built from TRBV7-8 and TRBJ2-3; TRBD2 might be the D (6 bases). V was pared by 1 base and J by 0 bases, with 14 bases between. CDR1 SGHVS and CDR2 FQNEAQ come from the germline V gene. The CDR3 sequence is 17 residues long. The CDR3 nucleotides are TGTGCCAGCAGCTTAGGACTAGGCCTTACTAGCACAGATACGCAGTATTTT. Amino acids: CASSLGLGLTSTDTQYF.

This clonotype was seen repeatedly, ten times or more. V is TRBV7-9 and J is TRBJ2-1; 12 bases align to TRBD1. The CDR3 covers 15 residues. Germline trimming cut 2 bases from V and 9 bases from J; bases unmatched to any gene: 5. Germline V CDR1 and CDR2: SEHNR, FQNEAQ (reference sequence). CDR3 in amino acids: CASSLFGTGGGEQFF. In DNA, the CDR3 is TGTGCCAGCAGCTTATTTGGGACAGGGGGCGGTGAGCAGTTCTTC.

The sample holds a few counts of this clonotype. The chain joins TRBV4-3 to TRBJ2-3, with D perhaps TRBD1 (5 bases). The V end was cut by 1 base, the J end by 3 bases, with 11 bases between. The CDR3 consists of 15 residues. Germline V CDR1 and CDR2: LGHNA, YSLEER. The CDR3 loop reads CASSQGTLETDTQYF. CDR3 coding DNA: TGCGCCAGCAGCCAAGGGACACTGGAAACAGATACGCAGTATTTT.

This clonotype was seen ten or more times. This chain links TRBV2 with TRBJ2-1, with D hard to call. The germline gives CDR1 SNHLY, CDR2 FYNNEI. V lost 7 bases and J 7 bases, leaving 11 bases between the germline ends. The CDR3 is made up of 12 amino acids. The CDR3 sequence: CASTLLRNEQFF. The CDR3 DNA reads as TGTGCCAGCACTCTCCTGCGTAATGAGCAGTTCTTC.

This clonotype was detected many times. V is TRBV6-2 or TRBV6-3 and J is TRBJ1-2; D remains unclear. V lost 7 bases and J 4 bases, leaving 16 bases between the germline ends. The CDR3 runs 14 residues. Germline values: CDR1 MNHEY, CDR2 SVGEGT. The CDR3 DNA follows: TGTGCCAGCAAGTCGGAAGGCCGGGCCTATGGCTACACCTTC. Translated: CASKSEGRAYGYTF.

This clonotype was detected only a few times. The chain has TRBV20-1 and TRBJ1-3, with unresolved D. Trimming cost V 6 bases and J 7 bases, with 16 bases left between them. The germline V gene encodes CDR1 DFQATT and CDR2 SNEGSKA (reference sequence). The CDR3 runs to 13 residues. The CDR3 nucleotides read TGCAGTGCCCCCCGGACGCCGGCCAACACCATATATTTT. This codes for CSAPRTPANTIYF.

This clonotype has only a few counts. The CDR3 is CAISTPGDTGELFF. DNA for the CDR3: TGTGCCATCTCGACCCCCGGGGACACCGGGGAGCTGTTTTTT. V gene TRBV10-3 combines with J gene TRBJ2-2, with D possibly matching TRBD2 (5 bases). Germline CDR1 is ENHRY and CDR2 is SYGVKD. The CDR3 length is 14 residues. Trimming took 8 bases from V and 3 from J, leaving 13 bases between them.

In its sample, this clonotype was seen a few times. The CDR3 protein is CASSIDRVQPQHF. DNA for the CDR3: TGTGCCAGCAGTATAGACAGGGTTCAGCCCCAGCATTTT. This chain connects TRBV27 to TRBJ1-5; 7 nucleotides align to TRBD1. The CDR3 has 13 residues. V shed 5 bases, J shed 6 bases, and the junction held 4 bases outside the gene matches. CDR1 is MNHEY, CDR2 SMNVEV, per germline (reference sequence).

In this sample, this clonotype turned up a few times. The genes are TRBV2 and TRBJ1-6; 9 nucleotides line up with TRBD1. The length of the CDR3 is 14 residues. Germline V CDR1 and CDR2: SNHLY, FYNNEI. With V trimmed by 6 bases and J by 9 bases, 6 bases remained unmatched. The CDR3 region is CASSPGDRVSPLHF. CDR3 nucleotide sequence: TGTGCCAGCAGCCCAGGGGACAGGGTTTCACCCCTCCACTTT.

The chain couples TRBV2 to TRBJ1-2, with a weak D call TRBD1 (5 bases). The CDR3 is made up of 13 amino acids. With 3 bases removed from V and 8 bases from J, the gap between germline ends came to 13 bases. Germline V gene lookup returns CDR1 SNHLY and CDR2 FYNNEI. CDR3 bases: TGTGCCAGCAGTGACATCACAGGAAGGGGCTACACCTTC. It is translated as CASSDITGRGYTF. The whole variable domain, remainder taken from reference TRBV2 and TRBJ1-2, is EPEVTQTPSHQVTQMGQEVILRCVPISNHLYFYWYRQILGQKVEFLVSFYNNEISEKSEIFDDQFSVERPDGSNFTLKIRSTKLEDSAMYFCASSDITGRGYTFGSGTRLTVV.

This clonotype was counted at least ten times. The V call is TRBV5-4, the J call TRBJ2-1; D might be TRBD2 (6 bases). The CDR3 sequence is 16 residues long. Germline CDR1 is SGHNT and CDR2 is YYREEE (reference sequence). With 4 bases removed from V and 3 bases from J, the gap between germline ends came to 17 bases. CDR3 DNA: TGTGCCAGCAGCGGTAGCGGCACACCCTTCTACAATGAGCAGTTCTTC. Translation: CASSGSGTPFYNEQFF.

This clonotype was picked up many times. The J gene is TRBJ2-5, the V gene TRBV5-1; no clear D. V lost 7 bases, J lost 1 base, and 14 bases lay in between. The CDR3 contains 14 residues. Germline CDR1 SGHRS, CDR2 YFSETQ. The CDR3 is CASWEWYAQETQYF. CDR3 in DNA: TGCGCCAGCTGGGAATGGTATGCCCAAGAGACCCAGTACTTC.

This clonotype came up a few times. This rearrangement joins TRBV7-8 to TRBJ1-4; perhaps TRBD1 as D (5 bases). This CDR3 is built from 16 residues. Germline CDR1 SGHVS, CDR2 FQNEAQ. V was trimmed by 5 bases and J by 7 bases, leaving 20 bases between them. The CDR3 nucleotides read TGTGCCAGCAGCACTGTTCTTGGGGCTAAGAGTGAAAAACTGTTTTTT. It is translated as CASSTVLGAKSEKLFF.

This clonotype occurred many times. Germline and junction disagree at one end, which may indicate a read error. This chain links TRBV12-3 or TRBV12-4 with TRBJ1-3; D not resolved. CDR3 length: 13 amino acids. CDR3 DNA: TGTGCCAGCATTTTAGGGAATGGAAACACCATATATTTT. It codes for CASILGNGNTIYF.

The rearrangement joins TRBV27 to TRBJ2-5; D ambiguous. The CDR3 length is 15 residues. Trimming pared 5 bases from V and 3 bases from J, leaving 16 bases between. Germline V gives CDR1 MNHEY, CDR2 SMNVEV (reference sequence). CDR3 DNA sequence: TGTGCCAGCAGTGCCATCCCTGGGCAGGAAGAGACCCAGTACTTC. Translating gives CASSAIPGQEETQYF.